This T cell receptor (beta chain) appears in the sequencing data of a study of PD-L1 blockade in urothelial cancer. Study-level information: Every 3 weeks, patients received intravenous atezolizumab 1,200 mg, beginning 2014. Analyses used blood from 3 weeks (second dose) and 6 weeks after treatment start.

Repertoires were generated with immunoSEQ multiplex PCR, while TCRdb's copy carries only in-frame clones and drops some. Seen here are about 50,000 clones, 70% to 90% observed once, and the top ten hold 6.5% to 8%. The V and J ends lost 5 bases and 11 bases respectively, with 23 bases between them. CDR1 and CDR2 from the germline V gene are SEHNR and FQNEAQ (reference sequence). The CDR3 has 15 residues. The cohort comprised individuals with locally advanced or metastatic urothelial carcinoma. Sample: PBMCs, taken around atezolizumab (anti-PD-L1) treatment. The chain combines TRBV7-9 with TRBJ2-3, with D maybe TRBD1 (5 bases). The source is a man aged 55-75 years with urothelial cancer. The CDR3 bases are TGTGCCAGCAGCATCGTAAGGGGCGAGTCGATGAAGCAGTATTTT. This codes for CASSIVRGESMKQYF.